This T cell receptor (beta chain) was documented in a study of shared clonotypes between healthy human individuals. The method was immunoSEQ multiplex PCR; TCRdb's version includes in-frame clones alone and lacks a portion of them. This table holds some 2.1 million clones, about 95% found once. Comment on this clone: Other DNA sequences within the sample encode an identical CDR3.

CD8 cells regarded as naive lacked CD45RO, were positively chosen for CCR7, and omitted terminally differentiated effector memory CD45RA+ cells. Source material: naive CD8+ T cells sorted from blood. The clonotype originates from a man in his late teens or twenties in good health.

The CDR3 nucleotides read TGTGCCAGCAGCTTAGTGGTAGATACGCAGTATTTT. Its protein is CASSLVVDTQYF. The chain carries TRBV11-2 and TRBJ2-3; no firm D call. The germline V gene encodes CDR1 SGHAT and CDR2 FQNNGV. V gave up 1 base and J gave up 5 bases, with 4 bases separating them. The CDR3 has 12 residues.